This T cell receptor (beta chain) was sequenced during a study of shared clonotypes between healthy human individuals. Across the whole study: Used for every donor were three CD4 naive, three CD4 memory, two CD8 naive and one CD8 memory plate.

The germline V gene encodes CDR1 SGHVS and CDR2 FQNEAQ. V lost 0 bases and J lost 5, with 7 bases in between. The CDR3 sequence is 13 residues long. The authors' processing: Junction-only immunoSEQ sequences carried no quality scores, so filtering differed. Assay used: immunoSEQ multiplex PCR; TCRdb lists only in-frame clones, some missing. From that table come the V and J calls and clone size; the DNA was used to work out D and trimming. The sample holds under 150,000 clones, about 67% seen once. Donors, without exception, were Caucasian adults residing in Nashville, Tennessee. This clone was counted only a few times.

Sequences were obtained from memory CD8+ T cells sorted from blood. As for subset: CD45RO+ cells pooled with CCR7-negative TemRA cells. This chain joins TRBV7-8 and TRBJ2-5; the D is unclear. This receptor was obtained from a woman aged 25-40 years in good health. The CDR3 reads CASSLAVVETQYF. CDR3 nucleotides: TGTGCCAGCAGCTTAGCGGTCGTGGAGACCCAGTACTTC.